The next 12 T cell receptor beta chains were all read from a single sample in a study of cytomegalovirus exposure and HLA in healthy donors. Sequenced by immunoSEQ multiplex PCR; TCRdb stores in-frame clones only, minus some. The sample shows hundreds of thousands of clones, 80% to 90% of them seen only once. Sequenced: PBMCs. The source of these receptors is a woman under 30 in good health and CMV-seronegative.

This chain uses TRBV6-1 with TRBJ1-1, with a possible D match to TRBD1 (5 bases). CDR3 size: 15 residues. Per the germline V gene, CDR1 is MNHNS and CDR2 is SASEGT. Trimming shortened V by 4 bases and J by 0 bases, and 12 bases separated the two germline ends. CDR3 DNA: TGTGCCAGCAGTGCAGGGACTCGAATGAACACTGAAGCTTTCTTT. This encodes CASSAGTRMNTEAFF.

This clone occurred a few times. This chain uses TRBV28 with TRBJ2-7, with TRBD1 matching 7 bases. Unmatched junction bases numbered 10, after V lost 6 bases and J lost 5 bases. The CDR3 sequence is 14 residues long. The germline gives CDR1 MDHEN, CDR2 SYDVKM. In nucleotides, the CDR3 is TGTGCCAGCAGGCTCTCCGGGACAGCGGACGAGCAGTACTTC. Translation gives CASRLSGTADEQYF.

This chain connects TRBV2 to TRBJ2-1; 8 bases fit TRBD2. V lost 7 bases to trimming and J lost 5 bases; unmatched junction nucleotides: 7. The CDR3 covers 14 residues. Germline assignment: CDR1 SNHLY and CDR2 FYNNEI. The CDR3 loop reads CASKKAGVNNEQFF. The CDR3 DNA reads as TGTGCCAGCAAGAAAGCGGGGGTCAACAATGAGCAGTTCTTC.

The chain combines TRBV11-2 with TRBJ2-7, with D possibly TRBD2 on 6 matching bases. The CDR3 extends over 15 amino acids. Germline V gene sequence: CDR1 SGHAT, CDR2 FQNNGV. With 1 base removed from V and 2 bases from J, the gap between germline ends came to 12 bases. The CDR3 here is CASSLGIGGTYEQYF. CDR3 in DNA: TGTGCCAGCAGCTTAGGTATAGGCGGGACCTACGAGCAGTACTTC. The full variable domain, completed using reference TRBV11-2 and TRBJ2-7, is EAGVAQSPRYKIIEKRQSVAFWCNPISGHATLYWYQQILGQGPKLLIQFQNNGVVDDSQLPKDRFSAERLKGVDSTLKIQPAKLEDSAVYLCASSLGIGGTYEQYFGPGTRLTVT.

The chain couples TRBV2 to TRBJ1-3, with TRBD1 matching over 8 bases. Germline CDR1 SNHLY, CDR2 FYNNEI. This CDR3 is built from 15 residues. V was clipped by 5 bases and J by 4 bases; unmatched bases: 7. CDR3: CASSLGQGQGNTIYF. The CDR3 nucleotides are TGTGCCAGCAGTCTCGGACAGGGCCAAGGAAACACCATATATTTT.

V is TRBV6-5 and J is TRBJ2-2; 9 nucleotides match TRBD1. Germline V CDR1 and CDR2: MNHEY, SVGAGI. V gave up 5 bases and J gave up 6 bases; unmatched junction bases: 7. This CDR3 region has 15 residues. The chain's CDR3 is CASSTNRGPAGELFF. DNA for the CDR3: TGTGCCAGCAGTACGAACAGGGGGCCGGCCGGGGAGCTGTTTTTT.

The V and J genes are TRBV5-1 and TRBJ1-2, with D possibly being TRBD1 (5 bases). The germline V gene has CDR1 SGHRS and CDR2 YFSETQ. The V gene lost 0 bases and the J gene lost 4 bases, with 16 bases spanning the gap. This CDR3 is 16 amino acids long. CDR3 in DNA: TGCGCCAGCAGCTTGGCCCCGCAGGGAGGCGGCTATGGCTACACCTTC. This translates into CASSLAPQGGGYGYTF.

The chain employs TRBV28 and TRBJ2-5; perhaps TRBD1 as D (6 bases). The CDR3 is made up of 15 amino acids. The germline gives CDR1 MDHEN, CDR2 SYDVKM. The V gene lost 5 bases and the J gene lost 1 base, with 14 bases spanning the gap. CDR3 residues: CASSQRGQIQETQYF. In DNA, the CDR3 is TGTGCCAGCAGTCAAAGGGGACAAATCCAAGAGACCCAGTACTTC.

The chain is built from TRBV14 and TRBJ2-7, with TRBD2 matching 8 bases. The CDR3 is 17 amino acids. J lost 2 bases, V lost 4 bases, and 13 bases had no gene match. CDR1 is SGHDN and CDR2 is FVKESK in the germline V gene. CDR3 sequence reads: CASSPRRERELTYEQYF. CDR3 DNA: TGTGCCAGCAGCCCTAGGCGGGAGCGGGAGTTAACCTACGAGCAGTACTTC. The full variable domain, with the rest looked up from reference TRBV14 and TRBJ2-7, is EAGVTQFPSHSVIEKGQTVTLRCDPISGHDNLYWYRRVMGKEIKFLLHFVKESKQDESGMPNNRFLAERTGGTYSTLKVQPAELEDSGVYFCASSPRRERELTYEQYFGPGTRLTVT.

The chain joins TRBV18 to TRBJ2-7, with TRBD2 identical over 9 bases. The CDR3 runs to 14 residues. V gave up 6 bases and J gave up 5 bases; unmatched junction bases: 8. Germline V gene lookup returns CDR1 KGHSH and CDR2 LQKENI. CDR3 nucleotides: TGTGCCAGCTCTGATAGGCGGGAGGGTCACGAGCAGTACTTC. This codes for CASSDRREGHEQYF.

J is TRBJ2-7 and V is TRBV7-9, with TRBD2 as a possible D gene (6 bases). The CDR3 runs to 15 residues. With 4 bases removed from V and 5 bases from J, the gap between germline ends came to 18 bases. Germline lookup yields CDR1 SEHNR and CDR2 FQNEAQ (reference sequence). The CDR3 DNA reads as TGTGCCAGCAGCTCCTTACGGGAGCGACTACACGAGCAGTACTTC. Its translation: CASSSLRERLHEQYF.

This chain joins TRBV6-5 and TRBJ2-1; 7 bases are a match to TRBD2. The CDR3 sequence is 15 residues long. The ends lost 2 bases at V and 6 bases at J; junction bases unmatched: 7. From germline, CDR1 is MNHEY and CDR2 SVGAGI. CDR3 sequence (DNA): TGTGCCAGCAGTTACGGTGGGACTATGACCAATGAGCAGTTCTTC. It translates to CASSYGGTMTNEQFF.